This T cell receptor (beta chain) was obtained from a study of CD8+ T cells in alopecia areata. Study-wide points: Possibly as an HLA-related effect, TCR sharing across patients appeared less clear than in mice. Scalp lesions, especially in alopecia totalis/universalis, had higher clonality than normal scalp.

Concerning this clone itself: Its target is not known.

Reverse transcribed after extraction, RNA yielded cDNA as the sequencing template. Libraries were prepared by immunoSEQ multiplex PCR; TCRdb keeps only in-frame clonotypes and omits some of them. The sample has 9,900 or so clones; roughly 59% are singletons. Collection of lesional scalp punch biopsies and peripheral blood was performed in alopecia areata patients. Germline V gene sequence: CDR1 SQVTM, CDR2 ANQGSEA. V dropped 6 bases and J dropped 3; count of bases not matched to a gene: 6. CDR3 length: 14 residues. Here the sequenced sample was skin, taken at week 0. V gene TRBV29-1 combines with J gene TRBJ2-3; TRBD1 aligns across 10 bases. The receptor's source is a human donor with alopecia areata. The CDR3 here is CSVQGTGETDTQYF. The CDR3 bases are TGCAGCGTCCAAGGGACAGGGGAGACAGATACGCAGTATTTT.